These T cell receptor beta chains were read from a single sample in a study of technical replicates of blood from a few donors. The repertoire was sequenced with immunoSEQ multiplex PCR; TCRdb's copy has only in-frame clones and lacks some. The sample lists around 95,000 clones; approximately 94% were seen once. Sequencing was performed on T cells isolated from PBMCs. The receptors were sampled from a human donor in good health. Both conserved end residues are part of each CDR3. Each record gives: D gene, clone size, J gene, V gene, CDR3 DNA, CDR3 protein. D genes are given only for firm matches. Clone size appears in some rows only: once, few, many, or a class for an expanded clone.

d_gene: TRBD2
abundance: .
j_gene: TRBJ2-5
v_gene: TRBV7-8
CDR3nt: TGTGCCAGCAGCTTAGAACGGGGGGGCCGTGAGACCCAGTACTTC
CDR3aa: CASSLERGGRETQYF

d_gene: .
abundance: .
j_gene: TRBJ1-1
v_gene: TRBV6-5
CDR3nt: TGTGCCAGCAGCCGAACAGCGGCGACTGAAGCTTTCTTT
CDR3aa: CASSRTAATEAFF

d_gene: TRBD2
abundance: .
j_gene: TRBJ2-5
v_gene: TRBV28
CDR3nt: TGTGCCAGCAGTTGGGGGGGTACGGGAGAGACCCAGTACTTC
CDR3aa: CASSWGGTGETQYF

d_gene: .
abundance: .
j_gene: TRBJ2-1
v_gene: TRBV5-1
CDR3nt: TGCGCCAGCAGCCCTGGCCTAAACGGGGACAATGAGCAGTTCTTC
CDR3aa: CASSPGLNGDNEQFF

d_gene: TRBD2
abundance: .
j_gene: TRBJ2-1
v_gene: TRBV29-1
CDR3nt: TGCAGCGTTGACAGGACTAGCGGGAGATCCTACAATGAGCAGTTCTTC
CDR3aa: CSVDRTSGRSYNEQFF

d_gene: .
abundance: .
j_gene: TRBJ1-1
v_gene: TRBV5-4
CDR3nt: TGTGCCAGCAGCTTGATACCTACTGGGAACACTGAAGCTTTCTTT
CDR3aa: CASSLIPTGNTEAFF

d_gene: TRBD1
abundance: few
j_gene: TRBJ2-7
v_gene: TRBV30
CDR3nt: TGTGCCTGGGTCGTATTCCCCCTAGAAAGATCGGGGTCGGGACAGGTACTCCACGAGCAGTACTTC
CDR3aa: CAWVVFPLERSGSGQVLHEQYF

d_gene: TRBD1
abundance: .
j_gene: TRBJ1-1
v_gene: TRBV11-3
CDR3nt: TGTGCCAGCAGCTTTACCTTGACAGGGTTAACTGAAGCTTTCTTT
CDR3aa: CASSFTLTGLTEAFF

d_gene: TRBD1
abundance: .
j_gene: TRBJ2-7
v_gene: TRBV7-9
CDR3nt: TGTGCCAGCAGCCGCGAGACAGGGTTACCCCATCCCGAGCAGTACTTC
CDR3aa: CASSRETGLPHPEQYF

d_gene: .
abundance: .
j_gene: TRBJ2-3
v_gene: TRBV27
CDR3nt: TGTGCCAGCAGTTTATCGTTCCTCGGGGGATACGAGCAGTATTTT
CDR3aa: CASSLSFLGGYEQYF

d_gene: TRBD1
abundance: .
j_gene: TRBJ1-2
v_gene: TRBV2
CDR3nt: TGTGCCAGCAGGGACAGGGGGCGAGGGAGCTATGGCTACACCTTC
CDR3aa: CASRDRGRGSYGYTF

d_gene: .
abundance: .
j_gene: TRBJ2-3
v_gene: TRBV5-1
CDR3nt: TGCGCCAGCAGCTTGGAGGCGGGTGGCACAGATACGCAGTATTTT
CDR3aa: CASSLEAGGTDTQYF

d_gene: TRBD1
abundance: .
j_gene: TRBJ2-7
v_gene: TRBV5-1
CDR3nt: TGCGCCAGCAGCTTGGCTCAGACAGGGAGTCTGGTCGAGCAGTACTTC
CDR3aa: CASSLAQTGSLVEQYF

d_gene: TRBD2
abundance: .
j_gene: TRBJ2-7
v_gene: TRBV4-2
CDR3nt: TGTGCCAGCAGCCAAGATGACTGGACTAGCTACGAGCAGTACTTC
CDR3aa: CASSQDDWTSYEQYF

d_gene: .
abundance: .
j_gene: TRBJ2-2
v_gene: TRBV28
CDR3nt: TGTGCCAGCAGTTCGGTGACGGGGGCCGGGGAGCTGTTTTTT
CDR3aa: CASSSVTGAGELFF

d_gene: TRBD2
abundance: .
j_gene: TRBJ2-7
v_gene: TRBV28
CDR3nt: TGTGCCAGCAGTTCGGGGGGGACTAGCGGGTTCGAGCAGTACTTC
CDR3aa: CASSSGGTSGFEQYF

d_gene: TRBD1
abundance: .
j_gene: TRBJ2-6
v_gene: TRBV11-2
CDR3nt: TGTGCCAGCAGACCGACAGGGTTTGTCGCTGGGGCCAACGTCCTGACTTTC
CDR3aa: CASRPTGFVAGANVLTF

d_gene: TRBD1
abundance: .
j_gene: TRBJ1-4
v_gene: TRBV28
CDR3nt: TGTGCCTGCGGACAGGGGGGTGAAAAACTGTTTTTT
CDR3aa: CACGQGGEKLFF

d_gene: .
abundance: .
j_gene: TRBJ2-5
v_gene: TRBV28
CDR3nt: TGTGCCAGCAGTTTTCCGGGGAGAGGGCAAGAGACCCAGTACTTC
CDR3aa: CASSFPGRGQETQYF

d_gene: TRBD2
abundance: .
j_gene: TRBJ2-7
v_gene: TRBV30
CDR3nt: TGTGCCTGGAGGGCCCCTGGAGGGAGGGAGGACTTC
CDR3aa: CAWRAPGGREDF

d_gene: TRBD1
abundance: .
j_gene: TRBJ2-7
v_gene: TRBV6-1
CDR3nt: TGTGCCAGCAGTGTCGTAATCGGGGGACAGGGATGGGACGAGCAGTACTTC
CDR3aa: CASSVVIGGQGWDEQYF

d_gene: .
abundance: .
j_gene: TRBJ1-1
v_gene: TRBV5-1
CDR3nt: TGCGCCAGCAGCGCCGGGACACGAAACACTGAAGCTTTCTTT
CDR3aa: CASSAGTRNTEAFF

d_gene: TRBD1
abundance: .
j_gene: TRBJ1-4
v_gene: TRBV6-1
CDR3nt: TGTGCCGGATTAGACAGGGGAGTAGAAAAACTGTTTTTT
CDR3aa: CAGLDRGVEKLFF

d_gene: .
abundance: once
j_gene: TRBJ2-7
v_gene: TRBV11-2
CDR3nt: TGTGCCAGCTGCGAGTCGTTCTACGAGCAGTACTTC
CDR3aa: CASCESFYEQYF

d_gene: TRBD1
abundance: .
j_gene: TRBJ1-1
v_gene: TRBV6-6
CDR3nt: TGTGCCAGCGGGGGACAGCTTATGAACACTGAAGCTTTCTTT
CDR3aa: CASGGQLMNTEAFF

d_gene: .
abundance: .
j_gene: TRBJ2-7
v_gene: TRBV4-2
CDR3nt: TGTGCCAGCAGCCAAGCGGGAGATGATCGTACGCAGTACTTC
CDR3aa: CASSQAGDDRTQYF

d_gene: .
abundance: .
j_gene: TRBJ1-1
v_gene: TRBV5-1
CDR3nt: TGCGCCAGCAGCTACGATCGGTGGACTGAAGCTTTCTTT
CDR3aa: CASSYDRWTEAFF

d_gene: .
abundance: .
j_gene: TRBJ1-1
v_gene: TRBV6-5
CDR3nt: TGTGCCAGCAGTCAGGACAGTCTTGAAGCTTTCTTT
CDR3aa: CASSQDSLEAFF

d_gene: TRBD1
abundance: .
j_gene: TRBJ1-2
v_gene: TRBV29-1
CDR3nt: TGCAGCGTTTTTAATGTTGGCGATAGGGTTACGACCCGACAGGGACCGACCCAAGACTATGGCTACACCTTC
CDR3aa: CSVFNVGDRVTTRQGPTQDYGYTF

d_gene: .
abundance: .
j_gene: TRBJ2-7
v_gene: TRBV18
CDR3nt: TGTGCCAGCTCACCATTCGCAGGGGACTCCTACGAGCAGTACTTC
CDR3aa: CASSPFAGDSYEQYF

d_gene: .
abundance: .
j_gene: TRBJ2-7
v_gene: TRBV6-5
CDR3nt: TGTGCCAGCAGTTATAACGGGATCTACGAGCAGTACTTC
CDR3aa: CASSYNGIYEQYF

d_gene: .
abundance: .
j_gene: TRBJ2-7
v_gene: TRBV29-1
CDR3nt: TGCAGCGTTGGCACAGGGCAATTCCACCACGAGCAGTACTTC
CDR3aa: CSVGTGQFHHEQYF

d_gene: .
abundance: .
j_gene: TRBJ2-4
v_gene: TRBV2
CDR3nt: TGTGCCAGCACCCCGGGGCTAGCGAACATTCAGTACTTC
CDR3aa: CASTPGLANIQYF